The 19 T cell receptor beta chains presented below share a single source sample, sequenced in a study of regulatory T cells in long-lasting Graves disease. Time point noted: newly diagnosed GD, antithyroid drugs for less than 3 months. From PBMCs, RNA was extracted and then used to make the TCR library. Combining iRepertoire HTBI primers with Arm-PCR of CDR3 regions, the authors built TCR beta libraries. TCRdb analysed the multiplex PCR reads with MiXCR anew, one entry per CDR3 protein. The sample consists of hundreds of thousands of distinct CDR3 sequences, 16% of them appearing once. A further study also used this sample, focusing on T cells in Graves' hyperthyroidism and ophthalmopathy.

Sample: peripheral blood mononuclear cells (PBMCs), taken at new diagnosis, from a patient treated with antithyroid drugs. These receptors originate from a man aged 35-49 years with Graves disease.

This clonotype was detected ten times or more. V is TRBV7-2 and J is TRBJ2-7; 7 bases are shared with TRBD1. V lost 6 bases, J lost 1 base, and 9 bases stayed unmatched. CDR3 length: 15 amino acids. The germline CDR1 and CDR2 sequences are SGHTA and FQGNSA. The CDR3 region is CASRSGTELSYEQYF. The CDR3 region has the DNA TGTGCCAGCAGATCGGGGACAGAGCTTTCCTACGAGCAGTACTTC.

This clonotype was counted a single time. The chain links TRBV11-3 to TRBJ2-7, with D possibly TRBD1 on 8 matching bases. With 8 bases removed from V and 2 bases from J, the gap between germline ends came to 13 bases. This CDR3 is 13 amino acids long. Per the germline V gene, CDR1 is SGHNT and CDR2 is YENEEA. The CDR3 DNA is TGTGCCAGCGGGGGGGGACAGGCCTACGAGCAGTACTTC. Protein: CASGGGQAYEQYF.

In this sample, this clonotype turned up a few times. The rearrangement uses TRBV4-3 and TRBJ2-2; no reliable D call. CDR1 is LGHNA and CDR2 is YSLEER in the germline V gene. The V and J ends lost 0 bases and 0 bases respectively, with 8 bases between them. The CDR3 is 16 amino acids. CDR3 in DNA: TGCGCCAGCAGCCAAGATCCGACGACGAACACCGGGGAGCTGTTTTTT. Its protein is CASSQDPTTNTGELFF.

The CDR3 sequence: CASSQGQGRGNTIYF. The CDR3 DNA sequence: TGCGCCAGCAGCCAGGGACAGGGGAGAGGAAACACCATATATTTT. This chain connects TRBV4-3 to TRBJ1-3, with 10 nucleotides matching TRBD1. Germline CDR1 LGHNA, CDR2 YSLEER. The CDR3 sequence is 15 residues long. Germline trimming cut 3 bases from V and 4 bases from J; bases unmatched to any gene: 3.

There are many counts of this clonotype. V and J are TRBV2 and TRBJ1-6; D not resolved. Germline V gene lookup returns CDR1 SNHLY and CDR2 FYNNEI. The CDR3 loop spans 15 amino acids. Between the trimmed V and J ends, which lost 0 bases and 4 bases, there was a span of 7 bases. DNA of the CDR3: TGTGCCAGCAGTGAAGCGGGCTGGTATAATTCACCCCTCCACTTT. Encoded protein: CASSEAGWYNSPLHF.

This clonotype has ten or more counts. This chain uses TRBV2 with TRBJ1-1; D gene uncertain. This CDR3 has 11 residues. The germline CDR1 and CDR2 sequences are SNHLY and FYNNEI. The V gene lost 7 bases and the J gene lost 4 bases, with 7 bases spanning the gap. CDR3 nucleotides: TGTGCCAGCATCCTCATCACTGAAGCTTTCTTT. It encodes CASILITEAFF.

Concerning this clonotype itself: Just one base apart from a much larger clone, this may be a read error. The CDR3 does not end in the conserved phenylalanine or tryptophan, so this is likely a read error. The V gene is TRBV20-1, the J gene TRBJ2-7, with 7 bases aligning to TRBD2. Looked up from germline, CDR1 is DFQATT and CDR2 is SNEGSKA (reference sequence). Germline trimming cut 0 bases from V and 5 bases from J; bases unmatched to any gene: 7. This CDR3 is 14 amino acids long. In DNA form, the CDR3 reads TGCAGTGCTAGAGAGCCGCTGGCGGGGGACGAGCAGTACCTC. Its protein is CSAREPLAGDEQYL.

The rearrangement joins TRBV30 to TRBJ1-2; a weak D match, TRBD1 (6 bases). This CDR3 region has 15 residues. CDR1 is GTSNPN, CDR2 SVGIG, per germline (reference sequence). The germline V and J ends were trimmed by 0 bases and 6 bases, with 17 bases remaining between them. CDR3 amino acids: CAWSVNQKGGNGYTF. The CDR3, as DNA: TGTGCCTGGAGTGTAAATCAGAAGGGGGGCAATGGCTACACCTTC.

The chain carries TRBV5-4 and TRBJ2-5, with 12 bases matching TRBD1. This CDR3 has 15 residues. Germline CDR1 and CDR2: SGHNT and YYREEE (reference sequence). With 4 bases clipped from V and 5 bases from J, the junction kept 6 bases outside the gene matches. The CDR3 DNA sequence: TGTGCCAGCAGCCAGGGACAGGGGGCCTTTGAGACCCAGTACTTC. Amino acids: CASSQGQGAFETQYF.

This clonotype was found a few times. This sequence joins TRBV5-1 and TRBJ2-5, with TRBD1 matching over 8 bases. The CDR3 runs 14 residues. Germline trimming cut 3 bases from V and 3 bases from J; bases unmatched to any gene: 4. Germline lookup yields CDR1 SGHRS and CDR2 YFSETQ. The CDR3 region is CASSYLDREETQYF. The DNA for the CDR3 is TGCGCCAGCAGCTACTTGGACAGGGAAGAGACCCAGTACTTC.

This clonotype was found many times. The CDR3 DNA reads as TGTGCCAGCTCACCGCGAAATCTACAGGGGGAGGGGACTGAAGCTTTCTTT. It yields the protein CASSPRNLQGEGTEAFF. The rearrangement joins TRBV18 to TRBJ1-1; 8 bases align to TRBD1. This CDR3 is built from 17 residues. From germline, CDR1 is KGHSH and CDR2 LQKENI. The J segment lost 5 bases and the V segment lost 3 bases, leaving 14 bases of the junction unmatched.

The rearrangement uses TRBV28 and TRBJ2-1, with D uncertain. The CDR3 loop spans 13 amino acids. Germline CDR1 MDHEN, CDR2 SYDVKM. V shed 6 bases and J shed 6 bases, with 12 bases lying between them. The CDR3 DNA reads as TGTGCCAGCAGCTCTCAGTGGGGCAATGAGCAGTTCTTC. Protein product: CASSSQWGNEQFF.

This clonotype was detected many times. CDR3 loop: CASSYPTGRGSSYNEQFF. The CDR3 region has the DNA TGTGCCAGCAGTTACCCGACCGGACGAGGCAGCTCCTACAATGAGCAGTTCTTC. J is TRBJ2-1 and V is TRBV6-5; D ambiguous. Germline assignment: CDR1 MNHEY and CDR2 SVGAGI. This CDR3 comprises 18 residues. With 2 bases removed from V and 0 bases from J, the gap between germline ends came to 17 bases.

This clonotype showed up many times. The V gene is TRBV20-1, the J gene TRBJ2-4, with D perhaps TRBD2 (5 bases). With 5 bases removed from V and 1 base from J, the gap between germline ends came to 15 bases. There are 15 residues in the CDR3. The germline gives CDR1 DFQATT, CDR2 SNEGSKA (reference sequence). CDR3 in amino acids: CSAPQVRGAKNIQYF. CDR3 DNA: TGCAGTGCTCCTCAGGTTCGAGGGGCCAAAAACATTCAGTACTTC.

Many counts were recorded for this clonotype. This sequence joins TRBV9 and TRBJ2-3, with TRBD1 matching over 7 bases. CDR3 size: 16 residues. V was clipped by 4 bases and J by 5 bases; unmatched bases: 13. Looked up from germline, CDR1 is SGDLS and CDR2 is YYNGEE. The CDR3 region has the DNA TGTGCCAGCAGCCCAGAGACAGGGTCTTTTCTAGATACGCAGTATTTT. This gives the protein CASSPETGSFLDTQYF.

This clonotype was counted between two and nine times. This chain links TRBV6-1 with TRBJ1-4; 9 nucleotides align to TRBD1. The CDR3 spans 15 residues. V lost 4 bases and J lost 7; bases outside the gene matches: 7. The germline gives CDR1 MNHNS, CDR2 SASEGT. In nucleotides, the CDR3 is TGTGCCAGCAGTGCCCGACAGGGGGAGAGTGAAAAACTGTTTTTT. Translation: CASSARQGESEKLFF.

The V and J genes are TRBV7-9 and TRBJ1-2; no clear D gene. The CDR3 loop spans 12 amino acids. V lost 1 base to trimming and J lost 8 bases, with 8 bases between them. The germline CDR1 and CDR2 sequences are SEHNR and FQNEAQ (reference sequence). CDR3 in amino acids: CASSLDVGGYTF. The DNA of the CDR3 is TGTGCCAGCAGCTTAGATGTGGGAGGCTACACCTTC. Combining the CDR3 with reference TRBV7-9 and TRBJ1-2 gives the whole variable domain DTGVSQNPRHKITKRGQNVTFRCDPISEHNRLYWYRQTLGQGPEFLTYFQNEAQLEKSRLLSDRFSAERPKGSFSTLEIQRTEQGDSAMYLCASSLDVGGYTFGSGTRLTVV.

Many counts were recorded for this clonotype. The V and J genes are TRBV20-1 and TRBJ2-1, with D tentatively TRBD2 (5 bases). The ends were cut back, 5 bases at V and 4 bases at J, with 9 bases in the middle. The CDR3 is 12 residues long. Germline V gene data show CDR1 as DFQATT and CDR2 as SNEGSKA (reference sequence). The CDR3 spells CSAGGRYNEQFF. CDR3 coding DNA: TGCAGTGCTGGCGGGCGATACAATGAGCAGTTCTTC.

This clonotype was seen many times. The chain joins TRBV28 to TRBJ2-1, with 7 bases identical to TRBD1. V lost 5 bases, J lost 3 bases, and 10 bases stayed unmatched. Germline CDR1 MDHEN, CDR2 SYDVKM. CDR3 length: 16 residues. The CDR3 DNA follows: TGTGCCAGCAGTGATACCGGGACAGAGGTCTACAATGAGCAGTTCTTC. Translating it yields CASSDTGTEVYNEQFF.